The clone carrying this TCR beta chain has only a few counts. The CDR3 loop spans 15 amino acids. J lost 7 bases, V lost 2 bases, and 4 bases had no gene match. Germline V CDR1 and CDR2: SGHAT, FQNNGV. The sample comes from a study of early T cells in non-severe SARS-CoV-2 infection. Overall study context: Sequencing targeted bulk RNA from unsorted whole blood, leaving chains unpaired.

One entry per CDR3 protein results from TCRdb running MiXCR on the 5' RACE reads. This sample has 40,000 to 55,000 distinct CDR3 sequences, with over 9% found just once. The origin of this receptor is an adult who was a healthcare worker with PCR-confirmed SARS-CoV-2 infection or an uninfected control (not recorded which). The chain couples TRBV11-2 to TRBJ2-1; 11 bases map to TRBD2. Sequencing was carried out using whole blood. The CDR3 spells CASSLTSGSVNEQFF. The CDR3 nucleotides are TGTGCCAGCAGCTTAACTAGCGGGAGTGTGAATGAGCAGTTCTTC.